This TCR beta chain stems from a study of blood T cell repertoires in COVID-19. Across the study: The samples span acute and convalescent COVID-19 from the United States, Italy and Spain. In each case, the material was cDNA or gDNA derived from T cells, B-cell-depleted T cells, or PBMCs.

The V gene lost 3 bases and the J gene lost 0 bases, with 20 bases spanning the gap. The length of the CDR3 is 19 residues. CDR1 SGHAT and CDR2 FQNNGV come from the germline V gene. This table comes from immunoSEQ multiplex PCR, and its TCRdb copy is limited to in-frame clones, with some not included. The profile shows approximately 72,000 clones, 85% to 90% of them singletons. The clonotype originates from an elderly woman with active or convalescent COVID-19. Sequencing used peripheral blood. V usage is TRBV11-2 and J usage is TRBJ1-4; a weak D match, TRBD1 (6 bases). The CDR3 protein is CASSLGYRATPTTNEKLFF. CDR3 DNA: TGTGCCAGCAGCTTGGGGTACAGGGCTACCCCCACAACTAATGAAAAACTGTTTTTT. The full variable domain, its missing parts supplied by reference TRBV11-2 and TRBJ1-4, is EAGVAQSPRYKIIEKRQSVAFWCNPISGHATLYWYQQILGQGPKLLIQFQNNGVVDDSQLPKDRFSAERLKGVDSTLKIQPAKLEDSAVYLCASSLGYRATPTTNEKLFFGSGTQLSVL.